This TCR beta chain was found in a study of cytomegalovirus exposure and HLA in healthy donors (dated by TCRdb to 2016 to 2017). About the full investigation: According to an earlier analysis of 587 of the donors, 150 million to 200 million T cells yielded over 100 million unique TCR beta sequences and roughly 280 Gb of sequence data. The number of donors typed differed by locus, with 629-630 for A, B, C, DRB1 and DQB1, more than 500 for DQA1, about 610 for DPA1, and approximately 470 for DPB1. In an earlier analysis of over 550 of the donors, high-throughput TCR beta sequencing was used to judge whether each TCR beta V gene segment behaved as functional or pseudogenic. In addition to the first cohort of 666 subjects, a separate validation cohort of 130 or so different subjects was used. To study patterns of TCR occurrence, a later analysis re-analyzed previously published TCR beta repertoires from 666 donors and added high-resolution HLA genotyping. The study used immunosequencing to profile the T cell repertoires of approximately 650 subjects and linked those repertoires to cytomegalovirus serostatus. Because of strong linkage in the cohort, four to six DR-DQ haplotypes were treated as single units for association and clustering. All discovery cohort repertoires had been generated on a single sequencing platform. Genome-wide SNP genotypes for about 65% of the 666 donors were used in a later genetic analysis, which treated that subset as a discovery cohort. Alongside the repertoire data, information on donor age, sex, ethnicity and CMV serostatus was compiled. Among 350 to 400 genotyped donors of the cohort, an average of approximately 250,000 unique TCR beta nucleotide sequences were sequenced per donor, 15% to 20% of them non-productive. Of the approximately 400 genotyped donors, approximately 80% fell in the genetic ancestry cluster associated with self-reported Caucasian donors. Class I and class II HLA loci were covered by the typing at four-digit resolution. The later analysis used no new phenotypic data to find candidate immune exposures, relying instead on TCR beta sequences and their occurrence across donors. Approximately 310 gigabases of sequencing data and approximately 85 million unique TCR sequences were included in an early release covering under 650 HLA-typed donors. The study aimed to test whether cataloging public T cell receptors could reveal signatures of past pathogen exposure. To predict cytomegalovirus infection status, the study brought together high-throughput TCR immunosequencing, statistical association of individual TCRs with disease status, and machine learning. General study outcomes and caveats: According to a later genetic analysis, donors in an Asian-associated ancestry cluster had fewer N-insertions in productive TCRs than the approximately 630-donor mean. When HLA alleles, especially DR and DQ, strongly co-occurred, attributing TCR associations to individual alleles was difficult. In an earlier analysis of some 500 of the donors, most TCR beta V segments were observed in productive rearrangements about 87% or about 30% of the time, broadly matching IMGT annotations. The earlier analysis of approximately 590 of the donors excluded about 16 rarely observed V segments, including chromosome 9 orphons, because counts were too low. In vitro tests confirmed that three of the cytomegalovirus-associated TCR beta chains recognize cytomegalovirus antigens. HLA typing was unavailable for some donors at each locus, so association tests used only the typed subset. Some IMGT-functional V segments, including TRBV6-2 and TRBV6-3, could not be distinguished by the 87-base-pair reads and were therefore excluded. The only immune exposure information available for the cohort was CMV serostatus. Most CMV-associated TCR beta chains appeared to be HLA-restricted in a later analysis, and the HLA associations seemed to be driven largely by CMV exposure. This cohort had only TCR beta chains sequenced, and the lack of alpha or paired-chain data limited which features could be detected. The study listed over 150 TCR beta chains as associated with cytomegalovirus. In both the original and validation cohorts, the classifier was reported to diagnose cytomegalovirus status with high specificity and sensitivity. In a later analysis, HLA-associated TCR beta chains were found to be more clonally expanded and to have lower generation probabilities than equally common non-associated chains. Several of the top co-occurrence clusters appeared to be linked to parvovirus B19, influenza, CMV and Epstein-Barr virus, according to a later analysis. A group of highly shared sequence variants was considered likely to be a technical artifact of the sequencing pipeline. Linkage disequilibrium might explain the correlated functional status among segregating V segments, but an unknown experimental factor could not be excluded. At a false discovery rate of 0.05, a later analysis linked roughly 17,000 TCR beta sequences to specific HLA alleles. Presence/absence analyses assumed roughly uniform sequencing depth across donors, an assumption that may not hold. According to a later analysis, TCR association rates differed among HLA loci, with DRB1 alleles showing the most associated TCRs and HLA-C alleles showing the fewest. A further reported finding was that TCR beta sequences accurately predicted the HLA-A and HLA-B alleles for most subjects in the first cohort. The authors suggested that the approach could potentially be generalized to other disease states and immunological phenotypes. An association between a missense DCLRE1C variant and V-gene and J-gene trimming of TCR beta chains was found in a later genetic analysis and replicated in an independent cohort. Most TCR sequences were observed very rarely across donors, whereas some public TCRs were present in many individuals.

The method behind the library was the immunoSEQ multiplex PCR assay. A mixture of 60 forward primers for TCR Vbeta segments and 13 reverse primers for TCR Jbeta segments was used in the multiplex PCR. A multiplex PCR assay on genomic DNA amplified the CDR3 region of rearranged TCR beta genes. The Illumina HiSeq System was used to sequence the amplified TCR beta libraries as 87-base-pair reads. The paper's processing steps were these. A later analysis tallied approximately 87 million unique TCR beta chains across the 666 repertoires, and around 10 million of those chains were shared by two or more donors. To remove PCR and sequencing errors, raw reads were error-corrected and collapsed into unique sequences using a nearest-neighbor algorithm that merged closely related sequences. To assign V, D and J gene segments, CDR3 sequences were aligned to IMGT reference sequences. For a sequence to be retained, a match of at least six nucleotides was required to both a V gene segment and a J gene segment. A rearrangement was called productive if the CDR3 had no stop codons and remained in frame with V and J, and every other rearrangement was called non-productive. Following IMGT convention, CDR3 was defined as the stretch from the second conserved V-encoded cysteine up to the conserved J-encoded phenylalanine. The earlier analysis of about 610 of the donors excluded any sequence lacking an unambiguous match to a single V gene segment. In an earlier analysis of approximately 560 of the donors, a V segment was called functional when productive rearrangements were above 56.7%, and segregating when the standard deviation between donors exceeded 5%. A statistical classification framework was developed to diagnose cytomegalovirus status using the catalog of TCR beta chain sequences. In a later analysis, TCR nucleotide sequences were compared against IMGT/GENE-DB human TR gene sequences so that V and J genes could be assigned. A later analysis assigned CDR3 sequences and most-parsimonious VDJ recombination scenarios with the TCRdist pipeline. A later analysis defined each TCR beta chain by its CDR3 amino acid sequence plus V-gene family, and excluded reads lacking a unique V-gene family. In a later analysis, 450 to 600 highly shared, low-generation-probability nucleotide sequences were removed to address suspected cross-contamination and a sequencing artifact. For each public chain, a later analysis derived a clonal expansion index from normalized ranks of inferred template counts within each repertoire. A later analysis computed generation probabilities with a VDJ recombination model fitted to out-of-frame rearrangements, and checked the results against IGoR. In a later analysis, TCR-TCR, TCR-HLA and TCR-CMV co-occurrence was scored with hypergeometric tests, and a repertoire-size bias correction was applied to TCR pairs. To estimate false discovery rates, a later analysis permuted the HLA or CMV assignments 20 times. In a later analysis, co-occurring TCRs were grouped with DBSCAN, and TCRdist sequence similarity was added when clustering was performed within HLA-allele-positive subsets. Repertoires with fewer than 30,000 or more than 120,000 public chains, plus five repertoires with anomalous nucleotide sharing, were excluded from co-occurrence clustering. TCRdb provides this immuneACCESS table in a form limited to in-frame rearrangements. Some clones are lacking; in checked studies, under half of them reflect an unresolved V gene, and why the rest are absent is not known. The V and J calls and the clone size are those of that table, but D and trimming were determined from the DNA. In all, the sample holds 150,000 to 200,000 clones, and around 80% of those were seen once. The ten largest clones represent under 15% of the sample.

V is pruned by 5 bases and J by 2 bases, leaving 12 bases of the junction without a gene match. Including cysteine and phenylalanine, the CDR3 has 16 amino acids. Only the CDR3 DNA stays, 48 bases, in frame from base 1. CDR1 and CDR2 were assigned from the germline V gene as MDHEN and SYDVKM. This clone showed up just a few times. Its recognized antigen is unknown. No base quality values were provided; no much bigger clone lies one nucleotide off. The cohort consisted of some 730 healthy bone marrow donors. Cohort members were all nominally healthy when sampled, although unrecorded immune exposures were likely present. The donor tested CMV seronegative, placing the donor among the 350 or so seronegative members of the cohort. A peripheral blood sample was collected from each donor, and TCR beta sequencing was performed on peripheral blood mononuclear cells. Genomic DNA extraction from the blood cell samples was performed with the Qiagen DNeasy Blood Extraction Kit.

The sample comprised PBMCs. The receptor was derived from a woman between 40 and 50 years old in good health and CMV-seronegative. The chain was built from TRBV28 and TRBJ2-7, and 7 junction bases match TRBD1. The encoded CDR3 is CASSPPTGALAYEQYF. The nucleotide sequence reads as follows: TGTGCCAGCAGTCCCCCCACAGGGGCTTTAGCCTACGAGCAGTACTTC.